These 20 T cell receptor beta chains came from one sample sequenced in a study of CD8+CD57+ T cells in acquired aplastic anemia (dated by TCRdb to 2017 to 2018). The sequencer was an Illumina HiSeq 2000. TCR beta VDJ combination and CDR3 sequence profiling used genomic DNA as the template. In-frame beta chains were kept once TCRdb had trimmed the public reads at Q25 with fastp and called clones with MiXCR. All rows with the same CDR3 protein become a single entry with the most common DNA and genes. The sample table shows some 170,000 distinct CDR3 sequences, and about 48% are seen once. Approximately 1.1% of the sample rests with the top ten. Sequenced material: sorted CD4+, CD8+, or CD8+CD57+ T cells (not recorded which) from PBMCs. All receptors come from a human donor in good health.

The sample holds many counts of this clonotype. The rearrangement joins TRBV14 to TRBJ2-7; 9 positions agree with TRBD2. The CDR3 covers 14 residues. Germline V gene data show CDR1 as SGHDN and CDR2 as FVKESK. Trimming cost V 6 bases and J 3 bases; bases outside gene matches: 6. The CDR3, as DNA: TGTGCCAGCAGGGATAGCGGGAGTCGCTACGAGCAGTACTTC. It specifies CASRDSGSRYEQYF.

This clonotype was seen repeatedly, ten times or more. This sequence joins TRBV7-3 and TRBJ2-3; D uncertain. CDR3 length equals 15 residues. CDR1 and CDR2 from the germline V gene are SGHTA and FQGTGA. V was trimmed by 5 bases and J by 4 bases, leaving 16 bases between them. CDR3 in amino acids: CASSPGNSGADTQYF. CDR3 sequence (DNA): TGTGCCAGCAGCCCTGGCAATTCGGGTGCAGATACGCAGTATTTT.

This clonotype was recorded a few times. The V and J genes are TRBV18 and TRBJ1-1; D remains unclear. The germline V and J ends were trimmed by 1 base and 1 base, with 7 bases remaining between them. Germline CDR1 KGHSH, CDR2 LQKENI. The CDR3 totals 14 residues. The CDR3 is CASSPQQKNTEAFF. The CDR3 nucleotides are TGTGCCAGCTCACCACAACAGAAGAACACTGAAGCTTTCTTT.

The rearrangement uses TRBV10-2 and TRBJ2-7; D may be TRBD2 (5 bases). The CDR3 length is 15 residues. Germline V CDR1 and CDR2: WSHSY, SAAADI. V was cut by 7 bases and J by 1 base, with 17 bases left in between. The CDR3 loop reads CASTIWRVGSYEQYF. CDR3 DNA sequence: TGCGCCAGCACGATATGGCGGGTGGGGTCCTACGAGCAGTACTTC.

V usage is TRBV24-1 and J usage is TRBJ2-7; D is perhaps TRBD1 (6 bases). The CDR3 contains 12 residues. V was cut by 4 bases and J by 3 bases, with 6 bases left in between. CDR1 KGHDR and CDR2 SFDVKD come from the germline V gene. The CDR3 nucleotides are TGTGCCACCAGTGACAGGGGCTACGAGCAGTACTTC. This sequence encodes CATSDRGYEQYF.

Ten or more counts support this clonotype. The chain couples TRBV19 to TRBJ1-4, with a possible D match to TRBD1 (6 bases). The V and J ends lost 4 bases and 5 bases respectively, with 17 bases between them. The CDR3 has 16 amino acids. CDR1 and CDR2 (germline): LNHDA, SQIVND (reference sequence). Here the CDR3 DNA reads TGTGCCAGTAGTACTAAACAGACAGGAGGGAATGAAAAACTGTTTTTT. This sequence encodes CASSTKQTGGNEKLFF.

This clonotype has ten or more counts. The CDR3 protein is CASSYGRATEAFF. The CDR3 DNA is TGTGCCAGCAGTTACGGCAGGGCCACTGAAGCTTTCTTT. The chain is built from TRBV6-2 or TRBV6-3 and TRBJ1-1, with D possibly matching TRBD1 (5 bases). Trimming shortened V by 2 bases and J by 4 bases, and 8 bases separated the two germline ends. CDR3 length: 13 amino acids. The germline V gene encodes CDR1 MNHEY and CDR2 SVGEGT.

In regard to this clonotype: Compared with germline, one end of the junction differs, possibly owing to a read error. This chain connects TRBV24-1 to TRBJ2-1; D may be TRBD2 (5 bases). The V gene's germline CDR1 is KGHDR and CDR2 SFDVKD. The CDR3 is 11 residues long. The CDR3 nucleotides are TGTGCCACCAGTAGGAGGAATGATCAGTTCTTC. This translates into CATSRRNDQFF.

Many counts were recorded for this clonotype. The rearrangement joins TRBV4-3 to TRBJ2-3; D unclear. V shed 1 base and J shed 6 bases, with 11 bases lying between them. The germline CDR1 and CDR2 sequences are LGHNA and YSLEER. The CDR3 is 14 amino acids. The CDR3 DNA reads as TGCGCCAGCAGCCAAGTGGACGCGTCGGATACGCAGTATTTT. It translates to CASSQVDASDTQYF.

There are many counts of this clonotype. The rearrangement links TRBV7-2 to TRBJ1-4, with a weak D call TRBD1 (5 bases). Trimming removed 3 bases from V and 5 bases from J, with 16 bases in between. The germline gives CDR1 SGHTA, CDR2 FQGNSA. The length of the CDR3 is 16 residues. CDR3 amino acids: CASSFVTGLGNEKLFF. CDR3 sequence (DNA): TGTGCCAGCAGCTTCGTAACGGGACTGGGCAATGAAAAACTGTTTTTT.

This clonotype was seen only a few times. The chain is built from TRBV7-3 and TRBJ2-2; TRBD1 agrees at 7 bases. Germline-derived CDR1 and CDR2 are SGHTA and FQGTGA. The CDR3 length is 14 residues. J lost 5 bases, V lost 5 bases, and 5 bases had no gene match. This CDR3 reads CASSRVTGTGELFF. CDR3 sequence (DNA): TGTGCCAGCAGCCGGGTGACAGGGACCGGGGAGCTGTTTTTT.

This clonotype was picked up many times. The rearrangement uses TRBV5-6 and TRBJ2-7; a weak D match, TRBD1 (6 bases). Trimming pared 4 bases from V and 2 bases from J, leaving 13 bases between. In germline, CDR1 is SGHDT, CDR2 YYEEEE. The CDR3 runs to 14 residues. The CDR3 protein is CASSRRQVTYEQYF. DNA of the CDR3: TGTGCCAGCAGCCGACGACAGGTTACCTACGAGCAGTACTTC.

As regards this clonotype: A clone one base away is much larger, so this may be a read error. The final CDR3 position lacks the conserved phenylalanine or tryptophan, pointing to a likely read error. The chain combines TRBV12-3 or TRBV12-4 with TRBJ1-5; 7 nucleotides agree with TRBD1. The V gene end was trimmed by 7 bases and the J gene end by 3 bases; junction bases not matched to a gene: 6. The CDR3 covers 14 residues. The CDR3 protein is CASTQGGINQPQHS. In nucleotides, the CDR3 is TGTGCCAGCACGCAGGGGGGCATCAATCAGCCCCAGCATTCT.

On this clonotype itself: This CDR3 is missing its conserved last phenylalanine or tryptophan, likely due to a read error. The DNA is left out, because the CDR3 cannot be placed on it with certainty; the CDR3 is given as TCRdb lists it. The chain joins TRBV10-1 to TRBJ2-1; the table's D gene call, TRBD2, was not cross checked with the DNA. The CDR3 spans 8 amino acids, including both terminal residues. The V gene's germline CDR1 is WNHNN and CDR2 SYGVQD (reference sequence). The CDR3: CASSPGTS.

This clonotype was counted at least ten times. In DNA, the CDR3 is TGTGCCAGCAGCTCCCGGGACGGCTCCTACGAGCAGTACTTC. This codes for CASSSRDGSYEQYF. The chain recombines TRBV5-5 with TRBJ2-7; possibly TRBD1 or TRBD2 for D (5 bases each). Germline assignment: CDR1 SGHKS and CDR2 YYEKEE (reference sequence). This CDR3 has 14 amino acids. V lost 3 bases and J lost 0, with 10 bases in between. The full variable domain, its missing parts supplied by reference TRBV5-5 and TRBJ2-7, is DAGVTQSPTHLIKTRGQQVTLRCSPISGHKSVSWYQQVLGQGPQFIFQYYEKEERGRGNFPDRFSARQFPNYSSELNVNALLLGDSALYLCASSSRDGSYEQYFGPGTRLTVT.

The chain carries TRBV5-6 and TRBJ1-2, with TRBD1 as a possible D gene (5 bases). The length of the CDR3 is 13 residues. Germline V gene data show CDR1 as SGHDT and CDR2 as YYEEEE. The V gene lost 4 bases and the J gene lost 6 bases, with 13 bases spanning the gap. CDR3 nucleotide sequence: TGTGCCAGCAGCCTCGGGGCCAGGGATGGCTACACCTTC. It codes for CASSLGARDGYTF.

This clonotype showed up just a few times. The CDR3 coding sequence is TGTGCCAGCTCACCCCCGTCGGCCGCCTTCTATGGCTACACCTTC. This gives the protein CASSPPSAAFYGYTF. The chain recombines TRBV18 with TRBJ1-2, with D hard to call. Per the germline V gene, CDR1 is KGHSH and CDR2 is LQKENI. The CDR3 loop spans 15 amino acids. V was cut by 3 bases and J by 4 bases, with 15 bases left in between.

The genes are TRBV30 and TRBJ1-1; no reliable D call. V was shortened by 1 base and J by 5 bases, with 17 bases between the two germline ends. CDR1 and CDR2 (germline): GTSNPN, SVGIG (reference sequence). This CDR3 spans 15 amino acids. CDR3 residues: CAWSGVNHEHTEAFF. In DNA, the CDR3 is TGTGCCTGGAGTGGGGTAAACCACGAACATACTGAAGCTTTCTTT.

The chain carries TRBV9 and TRBJ1-1; tentative D call: TRBD1 (6 bases). CDR3 length: 11 residues. Trimming took 5 bases from V and 8 from J, leaving 10 bases between them. Germline V gene data show CDR1 as SGDLS and CDR2 as YYNGEE. The CDR3 spells CASRDSGEAFF. The CDR3 region has the DNA TGTGCCAGCAGGGACAGCGGAGAAGCTTTCTTT.

V and J are TRBV7-9 and TRBJ1-1; D is unresolved. V gave up 5 bases and J gave up 5 bases, with 12 bases separating them. The CDR3 spans 13 residues. Germline V gene sequence: CDR1 SEHNR, CDR2 FQNEAQ (reference sequence). CDR3 nucleotide sequence: TGTGCCAGCAGCCCCCTAGATGGGACTGAAGCTTTCTTT. Translation gives CASSPLDGTEAFF.